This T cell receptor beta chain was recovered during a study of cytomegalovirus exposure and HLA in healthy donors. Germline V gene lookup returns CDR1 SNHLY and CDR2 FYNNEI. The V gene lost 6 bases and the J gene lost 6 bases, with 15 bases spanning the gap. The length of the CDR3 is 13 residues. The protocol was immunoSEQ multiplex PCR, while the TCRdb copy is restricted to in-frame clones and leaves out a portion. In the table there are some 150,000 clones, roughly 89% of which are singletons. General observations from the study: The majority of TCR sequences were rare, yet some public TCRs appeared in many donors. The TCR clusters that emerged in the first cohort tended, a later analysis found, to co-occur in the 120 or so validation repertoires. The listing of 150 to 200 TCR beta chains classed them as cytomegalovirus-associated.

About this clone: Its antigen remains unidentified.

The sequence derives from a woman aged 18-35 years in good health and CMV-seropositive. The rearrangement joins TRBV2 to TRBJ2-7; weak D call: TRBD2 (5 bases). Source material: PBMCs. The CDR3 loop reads CASRSIGGGEQYF. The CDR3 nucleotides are TGTGCCAGCAGGAGTATCGGAGGTGGCGAGCAGTACTTC.